Sequencing of this T cell receptor (beta chain) was carried out in a study of control samples from healthy donors and cancer patients. Repertoires were generated with immunoSEQ multiplex PCR, while TCRdb's copy carries only in-frame clones and drops some. Of about 140,000 clones detected, 88% appear once; the ten largest clones hold about 1.8%. Trimming left V 6 bases short and J 10 bases short, with 19 bases between. In germline, CDR1 is MNHEY, CDR2 SVGAGI. The CDR3 runs to 14 residues. This TCR was recovered from a young man in good health. The chain is built from TRBV6-5 and TRBJ2-1; either TRBD1 or TRBD2 may supply D (5 bases each). The sample taken for sequencing was blood. CDR3 residues: CASRGDLQDREQFF. The CDR3 bases are TGTGCCAGCAGGGGGGACCTTCAGGACCGGGAGCAGTTCTTC.